Following are 22 T cell receptor beta chains from one sample sequenced in a study of PD-L1 blockade in urothelial cancer. The time point here: peripheral blood 6 weeks after treatment start. Method: immunoSEQ multiplex PCR; TCRdb's copy keeps in-frame clones and lacks some. The sample yields some 40,000 clones, under 95% seen once. Specimen: PBMCs, collected around atezolizumab (anti-PD-L1) treatment. These receptors were collected from a man between 65 and 85 years old with urothelial cancer.

This clone was seen more than once but under ten times. The chain has TRBV2 and TRBJ2-2; D may be TRBD2 (7 bases). The V end was cut by 8 bases, the J end by 7 bases, with 17 bases between. The CDR3 extends over 14 amino acids. Germline assignment: CDR1 SNHLY and CDR2 FYNNEI. The CDR3 loop is CASGRKGGSGELFF. The CDR3, as DNA: TGTGCCAGCGGGAGGAAGGGGGGGAGCGGGGAGCTGTTTTTT.

This rearrangement joins TRBV11-2 to TRBJ2-1; TRBD2 matches 11 bases. V lost 2 bases to trimming and J lost 7 bases; unmatched junction nucleotides: 1. There are 14 residues in the CDR3. Germline CDR1 reads SGHAT; CDR2 reads FQNNGV. The CDR3 DNA is TGTGCCAGCAGCTTACTAGCGGGAGGAAATGAGCAGTTCTTC. As protein: CASSLLAGGNEQFF.

The rearrangement joins TRBV2 to TRBJ1-4; D is unresolved. This CDR3 spans 15 amino acids. Germline V CDR1 and CDR2: SNHLY, FYNNEI. Trimming pared 0 bases from V and 5 bases from J, leaving 10 bases between. The CDR3 here is CASSEAGRINEKLFF. In DNA, the CDR3 is TGTGCCAGCAGTGAAGCGGGCAGGATAAATGAAAAACTGTTTTTT.

This clone was recorded once. The CDR3, as DNA: TGTGCCAGCAGCAGGGCGAACACCGGGGAGCTGTTTTTT. This gives the protein CASSRANTGELFF. The chain combines TRBV6-1 with TRBJ2-2; D might be TRBD1 (5 bases). Trimming cost V 6 bases and J 0 bases, with 5 bases left between them. This CDR3 is 13 amino acids long. Germline loops: CDR1 MNHNS, CDR2 SASEGT.

This clone appeared once. J is TRBJ2-1 and V is TRBV6-1; 8 positions agree with TRBD2. This CDR3 has 16 residues. The V and J ends lost 4 bases and 4 bases, in that order; junction bases with no gene match: 9. Germline assignment: CDR1 MNHNS and CDR2 SASEGT. The CDR3 DNA reads TGTGCCAGCAGTGTCCGTAGCGGGACCCTATACAATGAGCAGTTCTTC. Residues: CASSVRSGTLYNEQFF.

The chain carries TRBV28 and TRBJ1-1; 8 bases line up with TRBD1. The germline CDR1 and CDR2 sequences are MDHEN and SYDVKM. V was clipped by 2 bases and J by 6 bases; unmatched bases: 8. CDR3 length: 15 amino acids. CDR3 sequence: CASSLGPGGVPEAFF. In nucleotides, the CDR3 is TGTGCCAGCAGTTTAGGTCCAGGGGGCGTACCTGAAGCTTTCTTT.

V usage is TRBV15 and J usage is TRBJ1-4, with a possible D match to TRBD1 (6 bases). V was cut by 1 base and J by 8 bases, with 14 bases left in between. Germline V CDR1 and CDR2: LNHNV, YYDKDF (reference sequence). This CDR3 is built from 15 residues. The CDR3 loop reads CATSRVGGWREKLFF. CDR3 coding DNA: TGTGCCACCAGCAGAGTTGGGGGCTGGAGAGAAAAACTGTTTTTT.

Regarding this clone: The junction departs from the called germline gene at one end, perhaps through a read error. The rearrangement uses TRBV19 and TRBJ1-4; no clear D gene. This CDR3 has 14 residues. Germline CDR1 and CDR2: LNHDA and SQIVND (reference sequence). CDR3 region: CATQREGGNEKLFF. The CDR3 DNA follows: TGCGCAACCCAGAGGGAGGGAGGGAATGAAAAACTGTTTTTT.

The J gene is TRBJ2-1, the V gene TRBV5-6; 9 bases line up with TRBD2. CDR3 length: 15 amino acids. CDR1 is SGHDT and CDR2 is YYEEEE in the germline V gene. Trimming at V came to 0 bases and at J to 8 bases, leaving 6 bases not matched to a gene. CDR3 sequence: CASSLGSGRGYEQFF. The CDR3 DNA sequence: TGTGCCAGCAGCTTGGGTAGCGGGAGAGGTTATGAGCAGTTCTTC. Complete variable domain (other parts from reference TRBV5-6 and TRBJ2-1): DAGVTQSPTHLIKTRGQQVTLRCSPKSGHDTVSWYQQALGQGPQFIFQYYEEEERQRGNFPDRFSGHQFPNYSSELNVNALLLGDSALYLCASSLGSGRGYEQFFGPGTRLTVL.

The chain links TRBV5-1 to TRBJ2-7; 8 positions match TRBD2. Germline V gene lookup returns CDR1 SGHRS and CDR2 YFSETQ. The trim removed 4 bases at V and 3 bases at J, leaving 9 bases unmatched. This CDR3 is 15 amino acids long. This CDR3 reads CASSPLPGGDYEQYF. CDR3 nucleotide sequence: TGCGCCAGCAGCCCACTCCCGGGGGGGGACTACGAGCAGTACTTC.

The chain links TRBV11-2 to TRBJ2-1; 7 bases match TRBD2. The CDR3 totals 12 residues. The germline V gene has CDR1 SGHAT and CDR2 FQNNGV. The J segment lost 6 bases and the V segment lost 6 bases, leaving 2 bases of the junction unmatched. In DNA, the CDR3 is TGTGCCAGCAGGTGGGAGGGCAATGAGCAGTTCTTC. Translation gives CASRWEGNEQFF.

The genes are TRBV6-4 and TRBJ2-1; the match to TRBD2 covers 10 bases. The V gene end was trimmed by 3 bases and the J gene end by 9 bases; junction bases not matched to a gene: 5. The CDR3 loop spans 14 amino acids. Germline CDR1 is MRHNA and CDR2 is SNTAGT. CDR3 nucleotide sequence: TGTGCCAGCAGTGAAGAGGCTAGCGGGAGTGAGCAGTTCTTC. Translation gives CASSEEASGSEQFF.

The J gene is TRBJ2-3, the V gene TRBV21-1; the listed D gene, TRBD1, was not tested against the DNA. TRBV21-1 is an annotated pseudogene. The length of the CDR3 is 20 residues. The chain's CDR3 is CASSKALGQGRVKVTDTQYF. CDR3 in DNA: TGTGCCAGCAGCAAAGCGCTAGGACAGGGAAGGGTTAAGGTAACAGATACGCAGTATTTT.

The rearrangement joins TRBV5-1 to TRBJ2-5; 10 nucleotides match TRBD2. Germline V lookup: CDR1 SGHRS, CDR2 YFSETQ. The CDR3 runs 16 residues. Trimming removed 4 bases from V and 4 bases from J; junction bases left unmatched: 10. CDR3 amino acids: CASSPGSSGSGETQYF. The CDR3, as DNA: TGCGCCAGCAGCCCCGGTTCTAGCGGGAGTGGAGAGACCCAGTACTTC.

CDR3 nucleotides: TGTGCCAGCAGCGGAGGACTTCTAATCAATGAGCAGTTCTTC. Its protein is CASSGGLLINEQFF. The chain recombines TRBV9 with TRBJ2-1, with D maybe TRBD2 (5 bases). The CDR3 consists of 14 residues. The germline V and J ends were trimmed by 3 bases and 6 bases, with 13 bases remaining between them. Germline V CDR1 and CDR2: SGDLS, YYNGEE.

The chain couples TRBV28 to TRBJ2-1; weak D call: TRBD2 (5 bases). The germline V gene encodes CDR1 MDHEN and CDR2 SYDVKM. The CDR3 covers 16 residues. V gave up 1 base and J gave up 0 bases, with 10 bases separating them. CDR3 region: CASSLSASGSYNEQFF. The CDR3 nucleotides read TGTGCCAGCAGTTTATCGGCCAGCGGCTCCTACAATGAGCAGTTCTTC.

About this clone itself: The missing conserved phenylalanine or tryptophan at the end of this CDR3 makes a read error likely. The DNA is left out, because the CDR3 cannot be placed on it with certainty; the CDR3 is given as TCRdb lists it. Other DNA sequences of this sample code for an identical CDR3. The chain employs TRBV6-1 and TRBJ2-7; the table assigns TRBD2, which was not confirmed against the DNA. Germline V gives CDR1 MNHNS, CDR2 SASEGT. The CDR3 spans 12 amino acids, including both terminal residues. The CDR3 reads CASSDGPAEGPR.

The V gene is TRBV21-1, the J gene TRBJ1-1. TRBV21-1 is reported as a pseudogene. The CDR3 runs 16 residues. CDR3 coding DNA: TGTGCCAGCAGCAAAGCGGCGGGGGCGGGGAACACTGAAGCTTTCTTT. Protein: CASSKAAGAGNTEAFF.

V is TRBV19 and J is TRBJ2-3; no clear D. Germline V CDR1 and CDR2: LNHDA, SQIVND (reference sequence). Trimming took off 0 bases at V and 1 base at J, with 5 bases between the two ends. The CDR3 contains 14 residues. CDR3 residues: CASSIEAGTDTQYF. The CDR3 DNA sequence: TGTGCCAGTAGTATAGAGGCTGGCACAGATACGCAGTATTTT. Full variable domain (missing parts from reference TRBV19 and TRBJ2-3): DGGITQSPKYLFRKEGQNVTLSCEQNLNHDAMYWYRQDPGQGLRLIYYSQIVNDFQKGDIAEGYSVSREKKESFPLTVTSAQKNPTAFYLCASSIEAGTDTQYFGPGTRLTVL.

The chain links TRBV6-1 to TRBJ1-1; TRBD1 agrees at 7 bases. With V trimmed by 7 bases and J by 1 base, 3 bases remained unmatched. CDR1 and CDR2 (germline): MNHNS, SASEGT. The CDR3 has 13 amino acids. The DNA for the CDR3 is TGTGCCAGCACCCAGGGGGGGAACACTGAAGCTTTCTTT. It is translated as CASTQGGNTEAFF.

The chain employs TRBV27 and TRBJ2-3, with 14 nucleotides matching TRBD2. The J segment lost 6 bases and the V segment lost 8 bases, leaving 10 bases of the junction unmatched. The germline gives CDR1 MNHEY, CDR2 SMNVEV (reference sequence). The CDR3 extends over 16 amino acids. CDR3 sequence (DNA): TGTGCCAGCGGACGAGGGACTAGCGGGAGTAGGGATACGCAGTATTTT. Protein: CASGRGTSGSRDTQYF.

This clone has just one count. The gene calls are TRBV20-1 and TRBJ1-2; the D is unclear. Trimming left V 4 bases short and J 5 bases short, with 2 bases between. There are 9 residues in the CDR3. CDR1 and CDR2 (germline): DFQATT, SNEGSKA (reference sequence). The CDR3 here is CSAIYGYTF. CDR3 bases: TGCAGTGCTATATATGGCTACACCTTC.